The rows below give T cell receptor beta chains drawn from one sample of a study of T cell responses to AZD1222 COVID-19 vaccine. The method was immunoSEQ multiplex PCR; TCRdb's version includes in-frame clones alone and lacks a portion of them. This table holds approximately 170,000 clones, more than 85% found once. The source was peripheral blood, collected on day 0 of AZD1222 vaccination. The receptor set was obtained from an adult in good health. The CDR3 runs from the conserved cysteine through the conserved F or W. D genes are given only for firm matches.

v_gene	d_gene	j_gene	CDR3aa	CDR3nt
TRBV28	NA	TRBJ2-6	CASSPPRAGANVLTF	TGTGCCAGCAGTCCACCCCGGGCTGGGGCCAACGTCCTGACTTTC
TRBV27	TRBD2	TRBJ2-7	CASSTTSGYSYEQYF	TGTGCCAGCAGCACAACTAGCGGGTACTCCTACGAGCAGTACTTC
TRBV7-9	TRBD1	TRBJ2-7	CASSLTRDRGRRYEQYF	TGTGCCAGCAGCTTAACAAGAGACAGGGGGCGCCGCTACGAGCAGTACTTC
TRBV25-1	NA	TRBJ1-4	CASSINEKLFF	TGTGCCAGCAGCATAAATGAAAAACTGTTTTTT
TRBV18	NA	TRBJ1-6	CASSLALSGVNSPLHF	TGTGCCAGCTCACTCGCCCTGAGCGGCGTTAATTCACCCCTCCACTTT
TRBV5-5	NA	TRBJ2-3	CASSTYTDTQYF	TGTGCCAGCAGCACTTACACAGATACGCAGTATTTT
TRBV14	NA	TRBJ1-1	CASSHGRGTEAFF	TGTGCCAGCAGCCACGGAAGGGGGACTGAAGCTTTCTTT
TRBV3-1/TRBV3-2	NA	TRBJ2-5	CASSQETQYF	TGTGCCAGCAGTCAAGAGACCCAGTACTTC
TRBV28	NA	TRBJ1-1	CASSLEDTEAFF	TGTGCCAGCAGTTTAGAGGACACTGAAGCTTTCTTT
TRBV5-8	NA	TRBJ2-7	CASSLYGSSSYEQYF	TGTGCCAGCAGCTTGTATGGGTCGAGCTCCTACGAGCAGTACTTC
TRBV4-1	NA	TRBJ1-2	CASSQFWGGGYTF	TGCGCCAGCAGCCAATTCTGGGGAGGCGGCTACACCTTC
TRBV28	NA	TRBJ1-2	CASSSQDYGYTF	TGTGCCAGCAGTTCTCAGGACTATGGCTACACCTTC
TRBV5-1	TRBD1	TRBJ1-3	CASSWDSSGNTIYF	TGCGCCAGCAGCTGGGACAGCTCTGGAAACACCATATATTTT
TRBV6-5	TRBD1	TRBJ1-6	CASIAGTGNSPLHF	TGTGCCAGCATCGCCGGGACAGGGAATTCACCCCTCCACTTT
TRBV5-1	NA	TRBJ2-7	CASSLGGTVQMYEQYF	TGCGCCAGCAGCTTGGGGGGGACGGTGCAGATGTACGAGCAGTACTTC
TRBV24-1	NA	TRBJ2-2	CATSLGFTGELFF	TGTGCCACCAGTTTAGGATTCACCGGGGAGCTGTTTTTT
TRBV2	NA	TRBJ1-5	CASRQQGEGNQPQHF	TGTGCCAGCAGACAACAGGGCGAGGGGAATCAGCCCCAGCATTTT
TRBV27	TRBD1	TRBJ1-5	CASSGQGGYSNQPQHF	TGTGCCAGCAGTGGACAGGGGGGTTATAGCAATCAGCCCCAGCATTTT
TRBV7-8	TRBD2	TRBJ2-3	CASSLVDSGTPTDTQYF	TGTGCCAGCAGCCTCGTCGATAGCGGGACCCCCACAGATACGCAGTATTTT
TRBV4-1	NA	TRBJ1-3	CASSQDQFGDSGNTIYF	TGCGCCAGCAGCCAAGATCAGTTCGGAGACTCTGGAAACACCATATATTTT
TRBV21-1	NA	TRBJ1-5	CASGDLTGGLYSNQPQHF	TGTGCCAGCGGTGATCTCACAGGGGGCTTATATAGCAATCAGCCCCAGCATTTT
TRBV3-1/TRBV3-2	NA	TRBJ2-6	CASSQLGGKVSGANVLTF	TGTGCCAGCAGCCAATTAGGGGGAAAGGTCTCTGGGGCCAACGTCCTGACTTTC
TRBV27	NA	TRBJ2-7	CASSWDIRYEQYF	TGTGCCAGCAGTTGGGACATTAGATACGAGCAGTACTTC
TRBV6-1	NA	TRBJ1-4	CASSEAQGSNEKLFF	TGTGCCAGCAGTGAAGCGCAGGGATCTAATGAAAAACTGTTTTTT
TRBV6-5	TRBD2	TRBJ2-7	CASSRRENLEQYF	TGTGCCAGCTCCCGGCGGGAGAATCTCGAGCAGTACTTC
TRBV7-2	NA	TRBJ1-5	CASSAPRQAGAHQPQHF	TGTGCCAGCAGCGCCCCCCGACAGGCTGGGGCCCATCAGCCCCAGCATTTT
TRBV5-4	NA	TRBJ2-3	CASSLDTGDTQYF	TGTGCCAGCAGCTTGGACACTGGGGATACGCAGTATTTT
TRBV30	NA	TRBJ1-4	CAWWGRGLVFF	TGTGCCTGGTGGGGGCGAGGGTTGGTGTTTTTT
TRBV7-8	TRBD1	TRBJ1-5	CASSLAGQGGSNQPQHF	TGTGCCAGCAGCTTAGCGGGACAGGGTGGGAGCAATCAGCCCCAGCATTTT